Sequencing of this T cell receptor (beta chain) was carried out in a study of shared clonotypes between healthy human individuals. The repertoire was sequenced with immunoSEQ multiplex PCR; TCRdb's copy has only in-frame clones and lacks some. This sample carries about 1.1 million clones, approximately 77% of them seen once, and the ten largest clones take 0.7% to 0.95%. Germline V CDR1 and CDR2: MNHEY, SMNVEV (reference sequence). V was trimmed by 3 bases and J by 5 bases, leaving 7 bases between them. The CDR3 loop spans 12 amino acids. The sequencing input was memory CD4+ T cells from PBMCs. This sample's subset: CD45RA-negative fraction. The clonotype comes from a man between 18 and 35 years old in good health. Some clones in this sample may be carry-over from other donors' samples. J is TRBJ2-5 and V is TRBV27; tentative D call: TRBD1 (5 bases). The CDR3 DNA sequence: TGTGCCAGCAGTTTGGCAGGGGAGACCCAGTACTTC. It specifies CASSLAGETQYF.